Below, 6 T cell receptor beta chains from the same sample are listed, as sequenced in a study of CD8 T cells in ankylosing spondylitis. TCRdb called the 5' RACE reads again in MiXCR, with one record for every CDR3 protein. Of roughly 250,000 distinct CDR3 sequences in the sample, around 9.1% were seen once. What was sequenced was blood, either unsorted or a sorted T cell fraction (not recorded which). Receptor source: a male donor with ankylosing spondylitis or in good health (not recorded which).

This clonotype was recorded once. The CDR3, as DNA: TGTGCCAGCTCAGAGGGGCCCTTCTACAATGAGCAGTTCTTC. As protein: CASSEGPFYNEQFF. V gene TRBV7-6 combines with J gene TRBJ2-1; the D call may be TRBD1 or TRBD2 (5 bases each). V was trimmed by 8 bases and J by 3 bases, leaving 14 bases between them. CDR3 length equals 14 residues. Germline CDR1 and CDR2: SGHVS and FNYEAQ.

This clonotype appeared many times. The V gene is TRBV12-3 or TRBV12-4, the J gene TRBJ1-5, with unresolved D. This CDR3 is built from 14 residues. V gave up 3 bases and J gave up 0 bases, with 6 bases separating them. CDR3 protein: CASSFQDSNQPQHF. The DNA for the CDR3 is TGTGCCAGCAGTTTCCAGGATAGCAATCAGCCCCAGCATTTT.

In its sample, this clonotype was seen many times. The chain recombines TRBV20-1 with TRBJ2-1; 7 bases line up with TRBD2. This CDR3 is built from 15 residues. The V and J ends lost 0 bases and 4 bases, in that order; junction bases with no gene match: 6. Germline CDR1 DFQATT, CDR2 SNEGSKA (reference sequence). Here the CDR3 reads CSARDVGAGYNEQFF. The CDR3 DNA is TGCAGTGCTAGAGATGTGGGAGCGGGATACAATGAGCAGTTCTTC.

DNA for the CDR3: TGTGCCAGCAGCCCTTCGGCAGAAGCATATGGCTACACCTTC. Residues: CASSPSAEAYGYTF. J is TRBJ1-2 and V is TRBV5-6; D not certain. The CDR3 spans 14 residues. CDR1 is SGHDT and CDR2 is YYEEEE in the germline V gene. Trimming shortened V by 4 bases and J by 5 bases, and 15 bases separated the two germline ends.

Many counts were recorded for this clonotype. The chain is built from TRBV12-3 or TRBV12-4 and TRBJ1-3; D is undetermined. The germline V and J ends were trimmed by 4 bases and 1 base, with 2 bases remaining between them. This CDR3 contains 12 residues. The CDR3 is CASSWSGNTIYF. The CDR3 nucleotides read TGTGCCAGCAGTTGGTCTGGAAACACCATATATTTT.

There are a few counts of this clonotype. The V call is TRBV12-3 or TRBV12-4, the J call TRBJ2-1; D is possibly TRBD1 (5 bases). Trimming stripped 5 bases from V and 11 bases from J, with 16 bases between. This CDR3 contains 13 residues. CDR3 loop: CASSVTQGPQQFF. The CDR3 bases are TGTGCCAGCAGTGTCACCCAGGGTCCCCAGCAGTTCTTC.